This T cell receptor beta chain derives from a study of human T cells and chemical hapten exposure (dated by TCRdb to the early 2020s). Regarding the complete study: For sensitization, 2% DPC in acetone was applied to a roughly 2 cm by roughly 2 cm area of upper inner arm skin. Throughout the approximately 24-week study period, patients were also given weekly therapeutic DPC doses on the scalp. Patch testing was done on the upper back using Finn chambers containing 0.01% DPC, and results were scored after 6 days according to International Contact Dermatitis Research Group standards. The patient cohort, mostly female, included alopecia areata with under or over 50% scalp involvement, alopecia totalis and alopecia universalis. Libraries were combined into a pool for sequencing, and differences in TCR yield between samples came mainly from small differences in library volumes within the pool. This study followed changes in the peripheral blood TCR repertoire in vivo during primary and secondary sensitization of alopecia patients to the hapten diphenylcyclopropenone (DPC). Blood samples were taken from patients before sensitization (week 0) and then at 2, 6 and about 24 weeks after DPC sensitization. Blood for TCR sequencing was provided by twenty-nine alopecia patients at one to four time points (pre-sensitization, 2, 6 and 24 weeks).

Broader findings and caveats from the paper: All patients had alopecia, a presumed autoimmune disease, so their immune response might differ from that of healthy individuals. Compared with pre-sensitization or healthy control sets, expanded TCRs formed significantly more large CDR3 similarity clusters, which is consistent with antigen-driven responses. The number of PT1 expanded TCRs positively correlated with patch test score, significant at thresholds 8, 16 and 32 but not 4. Repeated subsampling changed both the strength of the expansion versus patch-test correlation and the threshold at which that correlation became significant. No change with DPC sensitization was found in the number of TCRs above 1 in 1000 frequency, and no evidence of global repertoire structure alterations was found.

At the junction V is shortened by 4 bases and J by 2 bases; bases outside the gene matches: 2. Taken from the germline V gene (reference sequence), the CDR1 and CDR2 loops are LGHDT and YNNKEL. The CDR3 measures 15 amino acids from cysteine to phenylalanine. The kept DNA is CDR3 alone, 45 bases in frame from the first base. This clonotype was seen repeatedly, ten times or more. Its cognate antigen has yet to be identified. No base quality values were provided; no much bigger clone lies one nucleotide off. Read against the paper, the sample's time point label means: pre-sensitization, week 0. In light of the paper, this sample's treatment or condition label describes: therapeutic diphenylcyclopropenone sensitization with weekly scalp DPC. Blood at each patch-test visit was drawn before the patch test was applied. Patients were eligible if aged 18 to 70, diagnosed with alopecia and judged suitable for DPC therapy, and pregnant patients were excluded. Total RNA was isolated from unfractionated whole blood collected in Tempus Blood RNA tubes.

The library was built by means of RACE. The reads were generated on a NextSeq 500. Library preparation attached unique molecular identifiers to individual cDNA molecules for quantitative, reproducible TCR counting. For every blood RNA sample, sequencing covered both the TCR alpha and TCR beta chains. In the authors' own workflow: The median number of TCRs per sample was around 100,000, ranging from about 20,000 to 700,000. V, J and CDR3 annotation of the TCR reads was performed with the Decombinator software suite. For the PS versus PT1 abundance plots, all samples were subsampled to the same number of TCRs (28,000). TCRs were defined as expanded if absent before sensitization and observed at least eight times at the 2-week time point. Using fastp trimming at Q25 and MiXCR clonotype assembly, TCRdb reanalyzed the public sequencing data and kept in-frame beta chains. Every entry covers one CDR3 protein and lists the most common genes and DNA from its rows. These V and J calls originate from TCRdb's pipeline instead of the authors' own analysis. In this sample the table shows 240,000 or so distinct CDR3 sequences, approximately 8.6% of which occur a single time. Roughly 2.5% of the sample lies in the top ten.

Specimen: whole blood, collected in connection with sensitization to the hapten diphenylcyclopropenone (DPC). The TCR was taken from a middle-aged woman with alopecia areata. Some clones in this sample may be carry-over from other donors' samples. Recombination connected TRBV3-1 to TRBJ2-3; TRBD2 lines up with 11 middle nucleotides. For the CDR3, the sequence is CASSPGLAATDTQYF. Read as DNA, the sequence is TGTGCCAGCAGCCCGGGACTAGCGGCCACAGATACGCAGTATTTT.